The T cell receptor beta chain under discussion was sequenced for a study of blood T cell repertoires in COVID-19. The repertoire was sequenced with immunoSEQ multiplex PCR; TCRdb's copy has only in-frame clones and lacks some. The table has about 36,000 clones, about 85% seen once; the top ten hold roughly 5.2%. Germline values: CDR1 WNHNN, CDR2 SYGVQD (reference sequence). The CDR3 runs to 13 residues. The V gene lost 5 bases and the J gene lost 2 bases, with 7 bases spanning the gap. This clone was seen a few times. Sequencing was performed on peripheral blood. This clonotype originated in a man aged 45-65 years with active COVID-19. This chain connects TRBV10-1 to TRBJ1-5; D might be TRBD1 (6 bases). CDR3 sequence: CASSRQGNQPQHF. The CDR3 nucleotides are TGCGCCAGCAGTCGACAGGGCAATCAGCCCCAGCATTTT.